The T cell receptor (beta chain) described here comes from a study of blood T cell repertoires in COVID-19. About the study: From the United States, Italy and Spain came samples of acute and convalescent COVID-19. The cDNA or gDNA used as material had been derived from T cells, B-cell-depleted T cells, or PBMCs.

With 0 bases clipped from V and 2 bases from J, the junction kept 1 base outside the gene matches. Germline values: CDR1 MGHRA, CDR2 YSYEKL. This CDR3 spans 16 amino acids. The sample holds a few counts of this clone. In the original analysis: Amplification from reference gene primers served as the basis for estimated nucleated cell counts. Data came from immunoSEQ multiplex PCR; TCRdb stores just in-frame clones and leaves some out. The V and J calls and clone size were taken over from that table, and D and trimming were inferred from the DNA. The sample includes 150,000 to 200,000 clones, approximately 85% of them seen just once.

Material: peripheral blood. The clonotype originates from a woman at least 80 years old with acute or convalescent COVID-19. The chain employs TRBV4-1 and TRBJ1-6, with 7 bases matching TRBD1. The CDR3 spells CASSQDQGAYNSPLHF. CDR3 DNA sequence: TGCGCCAGCAGCCAAGATCAGGGGGCCTATAATTCACCCCTCCACTTT.